This TCR beta chain is from a study of T cell repertoires in cytomegalovirus infection. At the level of the study: Recently identified HLA-C-restricted CMV epitopes were among the peptides used. The public TCR beta signatures pointed to both CMV infection and matching HLA type. Findings and caveats of the study: CMV-specific HLA-C-restricted TCR beta clonotypes dominated the ex vivo response.

Concerning this clonotype: What it binds is unknown. A much larger clone lies one base from this, so it may be a read error.

MiXCR was run by TCRdb on the reads, yielding one entry per CDR3 protein. The sample lists 700,000 to 850,000 distinct CDR3 sequences, approximately 32% occurring once. This CDR3 region has 15 residues. Germline V gene data show CDR1 as SGHTA and CDR2 as FQGNSA. This sequence joins TRBV7-2 and TRBJ2-1; tentatively, D is TRBD2 (5 bases). The sequenced sample was cultured CD8+ T cells from PBMCs, obtained from culture after CMV antigen stimulation. This receptor was identified in a human donor in good health (CMV status not recorded). Some clones in this sample may be carry-over from other donors' samples. CDR3 sequence (DNA): TGTGCCAGCAGCCCCGGTAGAGGGCCTTACAATAAGCAGTTCTTC. Translation gives CASSPGRGPYNKQFF.